This T cell receptor beta chain came from a study of breast tumors, draining lymph nodes, adjacent tissues. The V and J ends lost 3 bases and 4 bases, in that order; junction bases with no gene match: 9. The CDR3 length is 14 residues. Germline CDR1 reads DFQATT; CDR2 reads SNEGSKA (reference sequence). This clonotype is medium-sized by share. The antigen remains unidentified. TCRdb analysed the multiplex PCR reads with MiXCR anew, one entry per CDR3 protein. The data contain more than 20,000 distinct CDR3 sequences, approximately 23% of them singletons. Study-wide results and caveats: Tumor repertoires ranked between lymph nodes and nontumor tissue in diversity, with V and J gene preferences. Luminal-like breast cancer showed significantly higher tumor–nontumor repertoire similarity than basal-like. Data only fit, rather than demonstrated, lymph node origin of most tumor T cells.

This chain uses TRBV20-1 with TRBJ2-7, with 7 bases lining up with TRBD1. The source material was breast tumor tissue. The sequence was collected from a female donor with breast cancer. Some clones in this sample may be carry-over from other donors' samples. In DNA form, the CDR3 reads TGCAGTGCTAGCCACCCAGTGACAGGGTACGAGCAGTACTTC. Translated: CSASHPVTGYEQYF.